The 8 T cell receptor beta chains reported below all come from one sample, sequenced in a study of T cell responses to AZD1222 COVID-19 vaccine. TCRdb's table, derived via immunoSEQ multiplex PCR, lists solely in-frame clones and lacks some. In the table there are 140,000 to 150,000 clones, approximately 90% of which are singletons. Sequencing used peripheral blood, obtained on day 0 of AZD1222 vaccination. The receptors originated from an adult in good health.

The chain employs TRBV7-9 and TRBJ1-1, with 7 positions matching TRBD1. The V gene's germline CDR1 is SEHNR and CDR2 FQNEAQ (reference sequence). V shed 6 bases, J shed 5 bases, and the junction held 21 bases outside the gene matches. This CDR3 has 18 residues. CDR3 coding DNA: TGTGCCAGCAGGACAGGGATGGGCGGCGCTTTATGGGTAACTGAAGCTTTCTTT. As protein: CASRTGMGGALWVTEAFF.

The chain joins TRBV5-6 to TRBJ1-2; D unclear. Per germline, CDR1 SGHDT and CDR2 YYEEEE. Trimming removed 4 bases from V and 2 bases from J, with 6 bases in between. The CDR3 sequence is 12 residues long. The CDR3 region is CASSRENYGYTF. The DNA of the CDR3 is TGTGCCAGCAGCAGGGAGAACTATGGCTACACCTTC.

This clone came up a few times. V usage is TRBV30 and J usage is TRBJ1-5; D is unclear. The germline gives CDR1 GTSNPN, CDR2 SVGIG (reference sequence). The CDR3 consists of 15 residues. Trimming left V 0 bases short and J 3 bases short, with 12 bases between. The CDR3 coding sequence is TGTGCCTGGAGTGTACCCCCCGGGTTCAATCAGCCCCAGCATTTT. Its translation: CAWSVPPGFNQPQHF.

This clone has only one observation. Here the CDR3 DNA reads TGTGCCAGCAGTGATGGTGCCTATGGCTACACCTTC. Translation gives CASSDGAYGYTF. The V and J genes are TRBV6-1 and TRBJ1-2; D is ambiguous. This CDR3 contains 12 residues. Looked up from germline, CDR1 is MNHNS and CDR2 is SASEGT. V was pared by 3 bases and J by 4 bases, with 6 bases between.

V gene TRBV4-2 combines with J gene TRBJ2-5; possibly TRBD1 for D (6 bases). The germline gives CDR1 LGHNA, CDR2 YNFKEQ. V lost 4 bases, J lost 2 bases, and 11 bases lay in between. The CDR3 is made up of 14 amino acids. The CDR3 DNA reads TGTGCCAGCAGCCGACAACAGGGTCAAGAGACCCAGTACTTC. This encodes CASSRQQGQETQYF.

The chain couples TRBV15 to TRBJ1-5; D is unclear. This CDR3 comprises 13 residues. Germline CDR1 and CDR2: LNHNV and YYDKDF (reference sequence). Trimming pared 4 bases from V and 4 bases from J, leaving 8 bases between. CDR3 sequence: CATSTKVNQPQHF. Here the CDR3 DNA reads TGTGCCACCAGCACTAAGGTGAATCAGCCCCAGCATTTT.

The genes are TRBV5-8 and TRBJ1-5; D call uncertain. Trimming removed 0 bases from V and 0 bases from J, with 7 bases in between. The CDR3 runs 15 residues. The germline V gene encodes CDR1 SGHTS and CDR2 YDEGEE. The CDR3 here is CASSLGQHSNQPQHF. The CDR3 nucleotides read TGTGCCAGCAGCTTGGGACAACATAGCAATCAGCCCCAGCATTTT.

This chain connects TRBV19 to TRBJ1-5; 7 bases map to TRBD1. V lost 4 bases, J lost 3 bases, and 6 bases stayed unmatched. Per germline, CDR1 LNHDA and CDR2 SQIVND (reference sequence). The CDR3 sequence is 15 residues long. CDR3 amino acids: CASSRFDRDNQPQHF. For the CDR3, the DNA is TGTGCCAGTAGTAGATTCGACAGGGACAATCAGCCCCAGCATTTT.